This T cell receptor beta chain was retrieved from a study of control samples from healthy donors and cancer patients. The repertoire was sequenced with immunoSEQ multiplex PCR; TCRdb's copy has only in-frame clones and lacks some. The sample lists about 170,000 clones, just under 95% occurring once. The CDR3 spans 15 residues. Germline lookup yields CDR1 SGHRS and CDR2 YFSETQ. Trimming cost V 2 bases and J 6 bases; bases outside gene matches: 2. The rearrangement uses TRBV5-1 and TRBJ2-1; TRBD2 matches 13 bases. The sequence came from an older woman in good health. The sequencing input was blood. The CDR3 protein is CASSLGTSGVNEQFF. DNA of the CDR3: TGCGCCAGCAGCTTAGGGACTAGCGGGGTCAATGAGCAGTTCTTC.